This T cell receptor beta chain was obtained from a study of technical replicates of blood from several donors. Libraries were prepared by immunoSEQ multiplex PCR; TCRdb keeps only in-frame clonotypes and omits some of them. Here the sample spans approximately 79,000 clones, approximately 95% being singletons. There are 15 residues in the CDR3. Trimming cost V 5 bases and J 3 bases; bases outside gene matches: 8. The germline gives CDR1 KGHSH, CDR2 LQKENI. The chain joins TRBV18 to TRBJ1-1, with TRBD1 matching 8 bases. Material for sequencing was T cells isolated from PBMCs. The source is a human donor in good health. The CDR3 bases are TGTGCCAGCTCAGGGACAGGCGATCTCTACACTGAAGCTTTCTTT. Its protein is CASSGTGDLYTEAFF.